This TCR beta chain was recovered during a study of T cells in Graves' hyperthyroidism and ophthalmopathy. Study-wide results and caveats: Blood also carried most thyroid clonotypes expanded above 0.001.

Amplification targeted TCR beta CDR3 regions from RNA transcripts. The HTBI primer set drove a first-round RT-PCR of the TCR CDR3. TCRdb passed the multiplex PCR reads through MiXCR, listing each CDR3 protein once. In the table there are approximately 500,000 distinct CDR3 sequences, about 45% of which are singletons. On this clonotype: Its matching antigen is unknown.

Stability of Graves' hyperthyroidism was defined as absent ophthalmopathy progression within 18 months. The clonotype originates from a woman aged 18-29 years with Graves' hyperthyroidism. The specimen was peripheral blood or thyroid tissue (not recorded which).

Here the CDR3 DNA reads TGTGCCACGGGGGGCGCCTCTGGGGCCAACGTCCTGACTTTC. Its translation: CATGGASGANVLTF. The chain combines TRBV15 with TRBJ2-6; either TRBD1 or TRBD2 may supply D (6 bases each). The V end was cut by 9 bases, the J end by 0 bases, with 9 bases between. The CDR3 is made up of 14 amino acids. Germline V gives CDR1 LNHNV, CDR2 YYDKDF (reference sequence).